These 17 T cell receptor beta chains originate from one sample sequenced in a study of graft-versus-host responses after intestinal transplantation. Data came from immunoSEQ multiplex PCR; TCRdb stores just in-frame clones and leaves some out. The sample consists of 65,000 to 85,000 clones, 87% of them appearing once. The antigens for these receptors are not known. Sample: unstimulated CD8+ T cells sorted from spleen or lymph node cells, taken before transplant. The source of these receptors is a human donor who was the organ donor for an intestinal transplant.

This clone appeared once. As DNA, the CDR3 is TGTGCCAGCAGTGAAGTAGGGGACGGCTCGGACACCATATATTTT. Its translation is CASSEVGDGSDTIYF. This chain uses TRBV2 with TRBJ1-3; D possibly corresponds to TRBD1 (5 bases). The CDR3 is made up of 15 amino acids. V was clipped by 1 base and J by 8 bases, with 15 bases between them. Germline CDR1 reads SNHLY; CDR2 reads FYNNEI.

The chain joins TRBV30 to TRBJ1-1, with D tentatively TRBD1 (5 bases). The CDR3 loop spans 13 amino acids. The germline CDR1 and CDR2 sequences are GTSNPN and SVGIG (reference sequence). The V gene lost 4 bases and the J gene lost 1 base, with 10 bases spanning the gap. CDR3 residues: CAWMQGRNTEAFF. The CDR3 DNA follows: TGTGCCTGGATGCAGGGTCGGAACACTGAAGCTTTCTTT.

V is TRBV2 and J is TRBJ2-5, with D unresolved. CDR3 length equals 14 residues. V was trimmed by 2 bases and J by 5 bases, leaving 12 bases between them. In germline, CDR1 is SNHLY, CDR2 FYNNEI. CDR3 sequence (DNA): TGTGCCAGCAGTGAAAGGGCTCCGGAGGAGACCCAGTACTTC. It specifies CASSERAPEETQYF.

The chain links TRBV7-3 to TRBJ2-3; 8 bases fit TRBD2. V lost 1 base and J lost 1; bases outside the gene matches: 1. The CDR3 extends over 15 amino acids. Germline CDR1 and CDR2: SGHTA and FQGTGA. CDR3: CASSLIGGGTDTQYF. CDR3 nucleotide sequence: TGTGCCAGCAGCTTAATCGGGGGGGGCACAGATACGCAGTATTTT.

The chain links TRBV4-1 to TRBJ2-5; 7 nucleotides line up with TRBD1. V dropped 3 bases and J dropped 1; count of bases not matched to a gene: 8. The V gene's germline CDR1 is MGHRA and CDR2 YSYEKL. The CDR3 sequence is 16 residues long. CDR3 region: CASSQDKGTAQETQYF. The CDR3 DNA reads TGCGCCAGCAGCCAGGACAAAGGGACAGCCCAAGAGACCCAGTACTTC.

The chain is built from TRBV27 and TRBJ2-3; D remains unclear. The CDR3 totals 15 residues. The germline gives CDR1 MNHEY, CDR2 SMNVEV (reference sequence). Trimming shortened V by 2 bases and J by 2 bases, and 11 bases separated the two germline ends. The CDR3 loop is CASSLQVRYTDTQYF. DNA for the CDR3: TGTGCCAGCAGTTTACAGGTTCGATACACAGATACGCAGTATTTT.

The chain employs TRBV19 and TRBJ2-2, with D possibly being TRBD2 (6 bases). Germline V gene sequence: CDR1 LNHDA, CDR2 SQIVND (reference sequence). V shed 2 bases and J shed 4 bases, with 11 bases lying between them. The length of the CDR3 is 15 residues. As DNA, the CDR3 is TGTGCCAGTAGTATACCGGGACTCGTCACCGGGGAGCTGTTTTTT. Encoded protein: CASSIPGLVTGELFF.

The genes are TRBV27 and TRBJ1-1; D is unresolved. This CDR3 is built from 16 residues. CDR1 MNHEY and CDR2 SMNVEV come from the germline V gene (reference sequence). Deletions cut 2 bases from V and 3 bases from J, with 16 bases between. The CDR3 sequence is CASSLVWSGYDTEAFF. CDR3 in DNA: TGTGCCAGCAGTTTAGTTTGGTCGGGGTACGACACTGAAGCTTTCTTT.

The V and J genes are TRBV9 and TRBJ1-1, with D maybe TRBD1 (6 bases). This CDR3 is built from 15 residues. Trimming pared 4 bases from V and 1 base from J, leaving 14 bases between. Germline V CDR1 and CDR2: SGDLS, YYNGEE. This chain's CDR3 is CASSPMRGGNTEAFF. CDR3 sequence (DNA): TGTGCCAGCAGCCCAATGCGAGGGGGGAACACTGAAGCTTTCTTT. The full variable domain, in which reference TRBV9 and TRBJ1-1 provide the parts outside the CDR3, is DSGVTQTPKHLITATGQRVTLRCSPRSGDLSVYWYQQSLDQGLQFLIQYYNGEERAKGNILERFSAQQFPDLHSELNLSSLELGDSALYFCASSPMRGGNTEAFFGQGTRLTVV.

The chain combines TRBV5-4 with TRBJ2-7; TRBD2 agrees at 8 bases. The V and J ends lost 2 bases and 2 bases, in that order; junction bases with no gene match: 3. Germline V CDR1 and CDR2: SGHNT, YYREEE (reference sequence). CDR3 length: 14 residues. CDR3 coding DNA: TGTGCCAGCAGCTTCACTAGCGGTCCCTACGAGCAGTACTTC. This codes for CASSFTSGPYEQYF.

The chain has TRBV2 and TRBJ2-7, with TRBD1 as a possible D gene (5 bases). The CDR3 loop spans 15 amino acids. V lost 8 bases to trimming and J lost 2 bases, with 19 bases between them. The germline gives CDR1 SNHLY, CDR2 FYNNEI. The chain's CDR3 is CASQPGQGPPYEQYF. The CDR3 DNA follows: TGTGCCAGCCAACCCGGGCAGGGCCCTCCCTACGAGCAGTACTTC.

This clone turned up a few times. Here the CDR3 reads CASSEALTYEQYF. Written as DNA, the CDR3 is TGTGCCAGCAGTGAAGCGCTGACCTACGAGCAGTACTTC. V is TRBV6-1 and J is TRBJ2-7; no firm D call. V lost 0 bases, J lost 2 bases, and 5 bases lay in between. The CDR3 has 13 residues. Germline CDR1 reads MNHNS; CDR2 reads SASEGT.

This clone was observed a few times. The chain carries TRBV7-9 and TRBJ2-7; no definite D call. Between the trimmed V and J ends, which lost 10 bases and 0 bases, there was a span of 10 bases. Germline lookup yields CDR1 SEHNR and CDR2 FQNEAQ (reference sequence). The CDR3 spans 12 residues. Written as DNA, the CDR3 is TGTGCCACGGGTGTGGGCTCCTACGAGCAGTACTTC. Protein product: CATGVGSYEQYF.

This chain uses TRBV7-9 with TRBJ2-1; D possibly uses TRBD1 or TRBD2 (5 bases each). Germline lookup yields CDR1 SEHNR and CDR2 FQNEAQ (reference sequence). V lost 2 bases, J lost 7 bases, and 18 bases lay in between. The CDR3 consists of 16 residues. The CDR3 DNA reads TGTGCCAGCAGCTTATCTTTCCGGGACGGTAAGAATGAGCAGTTCTTC. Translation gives CASSLSFRDGKNEQFF. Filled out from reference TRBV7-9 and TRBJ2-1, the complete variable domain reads DTGVSQNPRHKITKRGQNVTFRCDPISEHNRLYWYRQTLGQGPEFLTYFQNEAQLEKSRLLSDRFSAERPKGSFSTLEIQRTEQGDSAMYLCASSLSFRDGKNEQFFGPGTRLTVL.

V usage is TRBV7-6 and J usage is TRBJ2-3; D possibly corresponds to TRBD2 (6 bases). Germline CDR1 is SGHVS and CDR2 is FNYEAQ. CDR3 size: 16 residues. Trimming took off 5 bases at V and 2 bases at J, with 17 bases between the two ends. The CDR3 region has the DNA TGTGCCAGCAGCCACCCCCTTGGGGGGACCACAGATACGCAGTATTTT. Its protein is CASSHPLGGTTDTQYF.

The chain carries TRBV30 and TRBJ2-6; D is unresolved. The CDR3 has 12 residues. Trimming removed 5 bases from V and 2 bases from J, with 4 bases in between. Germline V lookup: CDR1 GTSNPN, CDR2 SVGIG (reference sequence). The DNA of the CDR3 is TGTGCCTGGGTAGCTGGGGCCAACGTCCTGACTTTC. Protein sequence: CAWVAGANVLTF.

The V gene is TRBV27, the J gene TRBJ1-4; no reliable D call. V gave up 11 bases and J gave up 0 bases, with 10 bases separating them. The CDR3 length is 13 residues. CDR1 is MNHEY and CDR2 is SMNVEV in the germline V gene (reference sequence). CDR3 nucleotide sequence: TGTGCCGGAAATGGTGCAACTAATGAAAAACTGTTTTTT. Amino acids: CAGNGATNEKLFF. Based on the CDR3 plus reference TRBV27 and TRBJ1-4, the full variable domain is EAQVTQNPRYLITVTGKKLTVTCSQNMNHEYMSWYRQDPGLGLRQIYYSMNVEVTDKGDVPEGYKVSRKEKRNFPLILESPSPNQTSLYFCAGNGATNEKLFFGSGTQLSVL.